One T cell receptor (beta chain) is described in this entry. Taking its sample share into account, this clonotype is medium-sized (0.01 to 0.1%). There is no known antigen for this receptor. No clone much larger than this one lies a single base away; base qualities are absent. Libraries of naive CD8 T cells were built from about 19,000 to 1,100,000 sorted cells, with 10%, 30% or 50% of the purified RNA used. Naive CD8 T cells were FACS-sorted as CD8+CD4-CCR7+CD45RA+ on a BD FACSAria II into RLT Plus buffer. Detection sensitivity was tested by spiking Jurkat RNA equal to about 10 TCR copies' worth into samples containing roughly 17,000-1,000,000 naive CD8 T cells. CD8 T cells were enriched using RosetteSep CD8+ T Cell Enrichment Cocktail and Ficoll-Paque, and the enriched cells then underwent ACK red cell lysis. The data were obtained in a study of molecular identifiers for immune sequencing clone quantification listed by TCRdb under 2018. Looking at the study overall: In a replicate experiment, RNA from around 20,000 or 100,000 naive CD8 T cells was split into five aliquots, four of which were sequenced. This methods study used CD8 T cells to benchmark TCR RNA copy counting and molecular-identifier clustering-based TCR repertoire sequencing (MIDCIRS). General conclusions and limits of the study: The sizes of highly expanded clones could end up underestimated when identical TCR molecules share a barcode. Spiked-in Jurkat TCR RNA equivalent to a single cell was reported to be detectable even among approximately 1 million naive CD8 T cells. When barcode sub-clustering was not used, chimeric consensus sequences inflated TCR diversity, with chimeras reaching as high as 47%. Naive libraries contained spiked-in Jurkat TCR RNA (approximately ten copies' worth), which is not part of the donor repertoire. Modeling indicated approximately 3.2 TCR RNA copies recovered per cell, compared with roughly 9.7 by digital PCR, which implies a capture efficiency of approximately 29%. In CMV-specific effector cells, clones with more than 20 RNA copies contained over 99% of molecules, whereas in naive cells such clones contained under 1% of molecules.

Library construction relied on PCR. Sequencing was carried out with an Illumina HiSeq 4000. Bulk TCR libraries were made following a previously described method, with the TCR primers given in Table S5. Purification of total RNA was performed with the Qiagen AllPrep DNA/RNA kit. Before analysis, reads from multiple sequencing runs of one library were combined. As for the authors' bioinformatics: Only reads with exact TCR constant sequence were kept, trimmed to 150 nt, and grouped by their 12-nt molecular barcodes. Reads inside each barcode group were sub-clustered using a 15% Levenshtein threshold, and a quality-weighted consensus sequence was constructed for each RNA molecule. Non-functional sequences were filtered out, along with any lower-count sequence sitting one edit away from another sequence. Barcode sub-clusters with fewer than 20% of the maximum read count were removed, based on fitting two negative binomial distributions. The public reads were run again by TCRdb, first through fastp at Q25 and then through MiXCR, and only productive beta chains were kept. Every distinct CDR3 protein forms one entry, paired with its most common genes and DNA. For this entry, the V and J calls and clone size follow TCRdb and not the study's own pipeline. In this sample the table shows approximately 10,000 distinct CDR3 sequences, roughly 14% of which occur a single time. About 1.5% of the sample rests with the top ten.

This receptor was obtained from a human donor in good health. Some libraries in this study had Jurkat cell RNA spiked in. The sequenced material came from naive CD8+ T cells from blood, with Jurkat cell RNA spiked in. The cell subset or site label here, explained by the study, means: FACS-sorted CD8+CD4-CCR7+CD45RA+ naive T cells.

The CDR3 protein sequence reads: CASSQDQLAGAPEQFF. DNA sequence: TGCGCCAGCAGCCAAGATCAACTAGCGGGAGCTCCAGAGCAGTTCTTC. Rearrangement joined TRBV4-3 to TRBJ2-1; TRBD2 fits 11 bases in the junction. CDR1 and CDR2 were assigned from the germline V gene as LGHNA and YSLEER. Relative to germline, V is missing 0 bases and J is missing 10 bases, with 8 bases of the junction outside any gene match. From its cysteine to its phenylalanine, the CDR3 spans 16 amino acids. Here the CDR3 DNA is all that survives: 48 bases in frame from base 1.